The subject of this entry is one T cell receptor (beta chain). Its antigen is not yet known. Base qualities are not recorded, but no much larger clone differs from it by a single base. The sample belongs to a study of blood T cell repertoires in COVID-19 (dated by TCRdb to the early 2020s). Background for the entire study: Samples covering the acute and convalescent phases of COVID-19 were provided by collaborators in the United States, Italy and Spain. The material from the prospective study consisted of cDNA or gDNA derived from T cells, B-cell-depleted T cells, or PBMCs. The dataset comprised deeply sampled blood TCRbeta repertoires from subjects exposed to, actively infected with, or recovered from COVID-19. A freely available public database, intended as a resource for researchers studying the immune response to SARS-CoV-2, is where the repertoires were released. The samples were drawn from the first 160 participants of the ongoing ImmuneRACE study and from 950 to 1,500 subjects provided by 6 global collaborators. Sample metadata almost always included a de-identified subject ID, COVID-19 status, age in years and sex. HLA class I and class II types, where available, came from metadata supplied by the sample provider rather than from assay-based typing.

TCRbeta CDR3 regions were amplified from genomic DNA using the immunoSEQ Assay, a bias-controlled multiplex PCR. The original methods were these. The number of nucleated cells in each sample was estimated by amplification of reference gene primers within the assay. To quantify the absolute abundance of each unique TCRbeta CDR3 rearrangement, sequence reads were collapsed and filtered. Productive Simpson clonality was computed per sample as the square root of Simpson's diversity index over productive rearrangements. The source is immuneACCESS, and TCRdb retained only in-frame sequences with V and J called. Part of the clones is not carried over; for the studies checked, unresolved V genes explain less than half of this, and the remainder is unexplained. V, J and clone size reflect that table, while D and trimming were determined from the DNA. Recorded for this sample are about 18,000 clones; roughly 88% of them occurred a single time. The top ten constitute roughly a sixth of the sample.

CDR1 SGHKS and CDR2 YYEKEE were looked up in the germline V gene (reference sequence). V is shortened by 1 base, J by 10 bases, and the region joining them spans 10 bases. Including cysteine and phenylalanine, the CDR3 has 12 amino acids. Here the CDR3 DNA is all that survives: 36 bases in frame from base 1. The collaborating institutions used their own protocols to collect whole blood in K2EDTA tubes. Collaborator samples were shipped for TCRbeta analysis as frozen whole blood, isolated PBMCs, or DNA extracted from either sample type. Overall study outcomes, separate from this receptor: How much clinical and demographic metadata was included differed by source and by participant, and the metadata was provided uncurated.

The clonotype was recovered from a human donor in a cohort sampled during active COVID-19. Sequenced material: peripheral blood. Recombination linked TRBV5-5 to TRBJ2-3; D gene: possibly TRBD2, on 6 matching bases. The nucleotide sequence reads TGTGCCAGCAGCTTGTGGGGGGACTCGCAGTATTTT. Its protein reads: CASSLWGDSQYF.